The rows below give T cell receptor beta chains drawn from one sample of a study of blood T cell repertoires in COVID-19. The assay was immunoSEQ multiplex PCR, and TCRdb's table has in-frame clones only and misses some. This sample has approximately 210,000 clones; about nine tenths occur once, and the top ten carry around 1.6%. Sequenced input: peripheral blood. Receptor source: an older man with acute or convalescent COVID-19. Both conserved end residues are part of each CDR3. D genes are given only for firm matches. A row's size may be missing; if present it is once, few, many or a size class.

d_gene | j_gene | v_gene | abundance | CDR3nt | CDR3aa
- | TRBJ2-1 | TRBV5-4 | - | TGTGCCAGCAGCTGGACTAACAATGAGCAGTTCTTC | CASSWTNNEQFF
- | TRBJ1-1 | TRBV27 | - | TGTGCCAGCCATCGCCAGGGAGGCACTGAAGCTTTCTTT | CASHRQGGTEAFF
- | TRBJ2-3 | TRBV7-9 | - | TGTGCCAGCAGCTCGCAACAGGGACGCACAGATACGCAGTATTTT | CASSSQQGRTDTQYF
- | TRBJ1-3 | TRBV29-1 | - | TGCAGCGTTGAAGCTATGGAGGCCTCTGGAAACACCATATATTTT | CSVEAMEASGNTIYF
- | TRBJ1-6 | TRBV28 | - | TGTGCCAGCAGTTCGAGACGGACAAACAATTCACCCCTCCACTTT | CASSSRRTNNSPLHF
- | TRBJ2-2 | TRBV27 | - | TGTGCCAGCTCCAGCGGTCACACCGGGGAGCTGTTTTTT | CASSSGHTGELFF
TRBD1 | TRBJ2-6 | TRBV5-4 | - | TGTGCCAGCAGCTTGCTCTTTAGGGGGCAGGACTCTGGGGCCAACGTCCTGACTTTC | CASSLLFRGQDSGANVLTF
TRBD1 | TRBJ2-7 | TRBV28 | - | TGTGCCAGCAGTTCGATAGGGGGACAGGGGGCCTACGAGCAGTACTTC | CASSSIGGQGAYEQYF
TRBD2 | TRBJ2-3 | TRBV19 | - | TGTGCCAGTAGTCCCCTCGGGGGGGGGCAGGAAGATACGCAGTATTTT | CASSPLGGGQEDTQYF
TRBD1 | TRBJ1-2 | TRBV7-2 | - | TGTGCCAGCAGCTTAACAGGGGGTTATGGCTACACCTTC | CASSLTGGYGYTF
- | TRBJ1-5 | TRBV6-1 | once | TGTGCCAGCAGTGAAGTTGGGCCGCTTGCAGGGATCCAGCATTTT | CASSEVGPLAGIQHF
TRBD2 | TRBJ2-1 | TRBV4-2 | - | TGTGCCAGCAGCCAAGATACCCGGGGTAGCGGGAGCCCCGATGAGCAGTTCTTC | CASSQDTRGSGSPDEQFF
TRBD1 | TRBJ2-7 | TRBV2 | few | TGTGCCAGCAGAACCGGGACAGCATCCTACGAGCAGTACTTC | CASRTGTASYEQYF
- | TRBJ1-1 | TRBV5-4 | - | TGTGCCAGCCATACCGGGGGTCAGACGAACACTGAAGCTTTCTTT | CASHTGGQTNTEAFF
TRBD1 | TRBJ2-5 | TRBV7-2 | - | TGTGCCAGCAGCTTAGCGGGACAGGGGGCAATTCAAGAGACCCAGTACTTC | CASSLAGQGAIQETQYF
- | TRBJ1-1 | TRBV5-4 | - | TGTGCCAGCAGCTTGGCCCTAGGGGGGGCAGACACTGAAGCTTTCTTT | CASSLALGGADTEAFF
- | TRBJ2-3 | TRBV7-9 | - | TGTGCCAGCAGCGTACAAAGGCAGGTTAGCACAGATACGCAGTATTTT | CASSVQRQVSTDTQYF
- | TRBJ2-1 | TRBV7-9 | - | TGTGCCAGCAGTTCAGCGATCTACAATGAGCAGTTCTTC | CASSSAIYNEQFF
TRBD1 | TRBJ2-2 | TRBV5-1 | - | TGCGCCAGCAGTGGACAGGCCTTCACCGGGGAGCTGTTTTTT | CASSGQAFTGELFF
TRBD1 | TRBJ1-5 | TRBV6-2/TRBV6-3 | - | TGTGCCAGCAGTTATGCTATCGGACAGGGATGGGATCAGCCCCAGCATTTT | CASSYAIGQGWDQPQHF
TRBD1 | TRBJ1-1 | TRBV7-2 | once | TGTGCCAGCATCCTTAGACAGGGGATACACACTGAAGCTTTCTTT | CASILRQGIHTEAFF
TRBD1 | TRBJ1-5 | TRBV6-7 | few | TGTGCCAGCAGTTATACTGGGGGGGACAGGGGACATCAGCCCCAGCATTTT | CASSYTGGDRGHQPQHF
- | TRBJ2-1 | TRBV7-3 | few | TGTGCCAGCAGCTCGTTTGCGGGTGCATACAATGAGCAGTTCTTC | CASSSFAGAYNEQFF
- | TRBJ1-1 | TRBV28 | - | TGTGCCAGCAGTCTGCGACAGGACACTGAAGCTTTCTTT | CASSLRQDTEAFF
- | TRBJ2-2 | TRBV19 | - | TGTGCCAGTAGTCATGCGGGGGCCCAAACCGGGGAGCTGTTTTTT | CASSHAGAQTGELFF
TRBD2 | TRBJ2-5 | TRBV19 | - | TGTGCCAGTAGTTTCCAGGGAGGGGAGACCCAGTACTTC | CASSFQGGETQYF
- | TRBJ2-1 | TRBV3-1/TRBV3-2 | - | TGTGCCAGCAGCCAAGATCCGACGGGATCCTACAATGAGCAGTTCTTC | CASSQDPTGSYNEQFF
- | TRBJ1-1 | TRBV6-2/TRBV6-3 | few | TGTGCCAGCAGCCCACAGGGGAACACTGAAGCTTTCTTT | CASSPQGNTEAFF
TRBD1 | TRBJ2-7 | TRBV6-2/TRBV6-3 | - | TGTGCCAGCAACCCGTCCGGGACAGGGTCCTACGAGCAGTACTTC | CASNPSGTGSYEQYF
- | TRBJ2-3 | TRBV11-3 | - | TGTGCCAGCAGCTTGCAGGGCCACACAGATACGCAGTATTTT | CASSLQGHTDTQYF
- | TRBJ2-2 | TRBV2 | - | TGTGCCAGCAGTGGGCAGGGTGGTGGGTTCACCGGGGAGCTGTTTTTT | CASSGQGGGFTGELFF
- | TRBJ2-1 | TRBV6-5 | - | TGTGCCAGCAGGATCCCCGGGGAGCAGTTCTTC | CASRIPGEQFF
TRBD2 | TRBJ2-1 | TRBV5-1 | - | TGCGCCAGCAGCGGAACTAGCGGGATTGTTGAGCAGTTCTTC | CASSGTSGIVEQFF
- | TRBJ1-1 | TRBV7-8 | - | TGTGCCAGCAGCCCGACAGACAGTCCAAAGAACACTGAAGCTTTCTTT | CASSPTDSPKNTEAFF
- | TRBJ1-3 | TRBV21-1 | - | TGTGCCAGCAGCACTGGACAGACTGTAGGAAACACCATATATTTT | CASSTGQTVGNTIYF
TRBD1 | TRBJ1-6 | TRBV5-4 | - | TGTGCCAGCACCATTGGGGGACAGTATAATTCACCCCTCCACTTT | CASTIGGQYNSPLHF
TRBD2 | TRBJ2-7 | TRBV20-1 | - | TGCAGTGCTAGTCCACTAGCGGTACCTTCCTACGAGCAGTACTTC | CSASPLAVPSYEQYF
- | TRBJ2-2 | TRBV5-1 | - | TGCGCCAGCAGCTTGCCCAACGGACAGATTACCGGGGAGCTGTTTTTT | CASSLPNGQITGELFF
TRBD2 | TRBJ2-1 | TRBV7-9 | - | TGTGCCAGCAGACCCTCCGGGGAGGGGACGGGCAATGAGCAGTTCTTC | CASRPSGEGTGNEQFF
- | TRBJ1-6 | TRBV6-6 | - | TGTGCCAGCAAAAAAATGGGGGGTTCACCCCTCCACTTT | CASKKMGGSPLHF
TRBD1 | TRBJ1-1 | TRBV7-9 | - | TGTGCCAGCAGCTTCGGGACAGAGAACACTGAAGCTTTCTTT | CASSFGTENTEAFF
TRBD1 | TRBJ1-5 | TRBV2 | - | TGTGCCAGCAGGGGACAGGCTTATAGCAATCAGCCCCAGCATTTT | CASRGQAYSNQPQHF
- | TRBJ1-2 | TRBV23-1 | - | TGCGCCAGCAGTCAATCAAGAGCCCTCAGGGGCCCCTTGGATGGCTACACCTTC | CASSQSRALRGPLDGYTF
TRBD2 | TRBJ2-2 | TRBV28 | - | TGTGCCAGCAGTCTCTCTAGCGGGATGAACACCGGGGAGCTGTTTTTT | CASSLSSGMNTGELFF
TRBD1 | TRBJ2-2 | TRBV10-3 | - | TGTGCCATCAGGGGGACAGGGTCCACCGGGGAGCTGTTTTTT | CAIRGTGSTGELFF
- | TRBJ2-3 | TRBV5-1 | - | TGCGCCAGCAGCTTGGGCGGAGATACGCAGTATTTT | CASSLGGDTQYF
TRBD1 | TRBJ2-3 | TRBV5-1 | - | TGCGCCAGCAGCTTGGCCCGGGACAGGGGTCTTCCAGATACGCAGTATTTT | CASSLARDRGLPDTQYF
- | TRBJ2-3 | TRBV5-1 | - | TGCGCCAGCAGCTCACAGGGAGATACGCAGTATTTT | CASSSQGDTQYF
- | TRBJ2-1 | TRBV6-6 | - | TGTGCCAGCAGTTACTGGGGGGGGCCCAGCAATGAGCAGTTCTTC | CASSYWGGPSNEQFF
- | TRBJ2-2 | TRBV6-5 | - | TGTGCCAGCAGCCTCGAAGGAGACACCGGGGAGCTGTTTTTT | CASSLEGDTGELFF
TRBD2 | TRBJ2-5 | TRBV11-2 | - | TGTGCCAGCAGCTTTCCCTCTCCACTAGCGGGAGGCCAAGAGACCCAGTACTTC | CASSFPSPLAGGQETQYF
TRBD2 | TRBJ2-7 | TRBV7-6 | once | TGTGCCAGCAGCTTAGAAGTCCTAGCGGGAGTCTACGAGCAGTACTTC | CASSLEVLAGVYEQYF